This entry features one TCR beta chain sequence. Its antigen is undetermined. The TCR beta CDR3 regions underwent amplification from RNA transcripts. HTBI primers primed a first-round RT-PCR, and a second-round multiplex PCR followed. One entry per CDR3 protein results from TCRdb running MiXCR on the multiplex PCR reads. This sample yields 650,000 to 900,000 distinct CDR3 sequences, of which 40% are seen a single time; 35% to 55% belongs to the top ten. This sample is drawn from a study of Graves' ophthalmopathy and Graves' hyperthyroidism. Whole-study findings and limits: Blood also contained most of the expanded thyroid clonotypes above 0.001 frequency. In predicting ophthalmopathy progression, the model reached 65% to 71% sensitivity and roughly 75% specificity.

CDR1 is SGHAT and CDR2 is FQNNGV in the germline V gene. This CDR3 region has 17 residues. J gave up 5 bases and V 3 bases, and 11 bases lay outside the gene matches. The source of this sequence is an adult man with Graves' ophthalmopathy. What was sequenced was peripheral blood. The J gene is TRBJ2-5, the V gene TRBV11-2; 11 bases map to TRBD2. Here the CDR3 reads CASSFSASGRWGETQYF. The CDR3 DNA reads as TGTGCCAGCAGCTTTTCGGCTAGCGGGAGGTGGGGCGAGACCCAGTACTTC.